The 16 T cell receptor beta chains presented below share a single source sample, sequenced in a study of blood T cell repertoires in COVID-19 (dated by TCRdb to 2018 to 2020). Libraries were constructed by the immunoSEQ multiplex PCR assay. Entries here come from immuneACCESS through TCRdb and include only in-frame sequences with V and J called. Some clones fail to appear in such tables; in the studies checked, an unresolved V gene covers under half of the shortfall, and the cause of the remainder is unknown. This sample is represented by some 120,000 clones; about nine tenths of them were singletons. The leading ten clones occupy less than 2% of the sample. Sample: peripheral blood. These receptor sequences come from a human donor with active COVID-19. The donor label of this sample is uncertain.

The gene calls are TRBV6-5 and TRBJ1-1; D gene unclear. Germline CDR1 MNHEY, CDR2 SVGAGI. Deletions cut 0 bases from V and 6 bases from J, with 11 bases between. The CDR3 covers 14 residues. The DNA for the CDR3 is TGTGCCAGCAGTTACTCGGTGGGTCGGGCTGAAGCTTTCTTT. It specifies CASSYSVGRAEAFF.

The DNA for the CDR3 is TGCGCCAGCAGCCAAGTTACAACTAATGAAAAACTGTTTTTT. It translates to CASSQVTTNEKLFF. The gene calls are TRBV4-3 and TRBJ1-4; D is uncertain. Germline V gene data show CDR1 as LGHNA and CDR2 as YSLEER. V was trimmed by 1 base and J by 0 bases, leaving 3 bases between them. The CDR3 has 14 amino acids.

The chain is built from TRBV5-4 and TRBJ2-1, with TRBD2 identical over 15 bases. Germline CDR1 is SGHNT and CDR2 is YYREEE (reference sequence). Trimming at V came to 4 bases and at J to 13 bases, leaving 6 bases not matched to a gene. This CDR3 has 14 amino acids. In DNA form, the CDR3 reads TGTGCCAGCAGCGGAGGGACTAGCGGGGGGAGACAGTTCTTC. It codes for CASSGGTSGGRQFF.

The chain uses TRBV2 and TRBJ2-5; TRBD2 is a possible D gene (5 bases). The CDR3 is 12 amino acids. Germline V CDR1 and CDR2: SNHLY, FYNNEI. V was clipped by 6 bases and J by 5 bases, with 10 bases between them. CDR3 sequence: CASSWTGETQYF. DNA for the CDR3: TGTGCCAGCAGCTGGACGGGGGAGACCCAGTACTTC. Variable domain in full (rest from reference TRBV2 and TRBJ2-5): EPEVTQTPSHQVTQMGQEVILRCVPISNHLYFYWYRQILGQKVEFLVSFYNNEISEKSEIFDDQFSVERPDGSNFTLKIRSTKLEDSAMYFCASSWTGETQYFGPGTRLLVL.

The J gene is TRBJ2-3, the V gene TRBV5-1, with 7 bases aligning to TRBD1. The ends lost 3 bases at V and 2 bases at J; junction bases unmatched: 6. CDR1 and CDR2 (germline): SGHRS, YFSETQ. The CDR3 totals 15 residues. In DNA, the CDR3 is TGCGCCAGCAGCTCGACAGGGTACCCCACAGATACGCAGTATTTT. Translating gives CASSSTGYPTDTQYF. The complete variable domain, with remaining parts taken from reference TRBV5-1 and TRBJ2-3, reads KAGVTQTPRYLIKTRGQQVTLSCSPISGHRSVSWYQQTPGQGLQFLFEYFSETQRNKGNFPGRFSGRQFSNSRSEMNVSTLELGDSALYLCASSSTGYPTDTQYFGPGTRLTVL.

This clone showed up just once. A much larger clone lies a single base off, so this may be a read error. The chain recombines TRBV19 with TRBJ1-1, with 7 bases that match TRBD1. The germline CDR1 and CDR2 sequences are LNHDA and SQIVND (reference sequence). The CDR3 contains 13 residues. The J segment lost 4 bases and the V segment lost 3 bases, leaving 2 bases of the junction unmatched. The CDR3 DNA sequence: TGTGCCAGTAGTATTACAGGGGCCACTGAAGCTTTCTTT. Protein sequence: CASSITGATEAFF.

The chain recombines TRBV5-1 with TRBJ2-7; weak D call: TRBD1 (6 bases). In germline, CDR1 is SGHRS, CDR2 YFSETQ. V dropped 7 bases and J dropped 1 base, with 15 bases sitting between them. CDR3 length equals 14 residues. CDR3 DNA sequence: TGCGCCAGCTCAACAGGGACGAGGTCCTACGAGCAGTACTTC. It is translated as CASSTGTRSYEQYF.

This chain uses TRBV5-1 with TRBJ1-6; TRBD1 is a possible D gene (5 bases). V was pared by 0 bases and J by 6 bases, with 13 bases between. The germline gives CDR1 SGHRS, CDR2 YFSETQ. This CDR3 is built from 16 residues. The CDR3 DNA sequence: TGCGCCAGCAGCTTGGTTCAGGGAAGATTTAATTCACCCCTCCACTTT. Translation gives CASSLVQGRFNSPLHF.

The V call is TRBV27, the J call TRBJ2-2; D ambiguous. V lost 6 bases, J lost 7 bases, and 9 bases lay in between. CDR1 is MNHEY, CDR2 SMNVEV, per germline (reference sequence). This CDR3 spans 12 amino acids. CDR3 loop: CASSPVNGELFF. DNA of the CDR3: TGTGCCAGCAGCCCGGTTAACGGGGAGCTGTTTTTT.

The chain recombines TRBV4-3 with TRBJ2-3; TRBD1 might be the D (5 bases). Per germline, CDR1 LGHNA and CDR2 YSLEER. V lost 1 base to trimming and J lost 4 bases, with 6 bases between them. This CDR3 comprises 13 residues. The CDR3 here is CASSQGRADTQYF. CDR3 nucleotides: TGCGCCAGCAGCCAAGGCAGGGCAGATACGCAGTATTTT.

The gene calls are TRBV5-1 and TRBJ1-1; D gene ambiguous. Germline V gene lookup returns CDR1 SGHRS and CDR2 YFSETQ. The V gene lost 3 bases and the J gene lost 3 bases, with 9 bases spanning the gap. This CDR3 contains 13 residues. The CDR3 reads CASSYGRDTEAFF. The CDR3 nucleotides read TGCGCCAGCAGCTATGGCCGGGACACTGAAGCTTTCTTT. The entire variable domain, with the rest obtained from reference TRBV5-1 and TRBJ1-1, is as follows: KAGVTQTPRYLIKTRGQQVTLSCSPISGHRSVSWYQQTPGQGLQFLFEYFSETQRNKGNFPGRFSGRQFSNSRSEMNVSTLELGDSALYLCASSYGRDTEAFFGQGTRLTVV.

The chain links TRBV5-1 to TRBJ2-3, with 8 nucleotides matching TRBD1. Germline loops: CDR1 SGHRS, CDR2 YFSETQ. Trimming removed 5 bases from V and 2 bases from J; junction bases left unmatched: 4. The length of the CDR3 is 14 residues. The CDR3 here is CASRDRVPTDTQYF. CDR3 DNA: TGCGCCAGCAGGGACAGGGTCCCCACAGATACGCAGTATTTT. The full variable domain, completed using reference TRBV5-1 and TRBJ2-3, is KAGVTQTPRYLIKTRGQQVTLSCSPISGHRSVSWYQQTPGQGLQFLFEYFSETQRNKGNFPGRFSGRQFSNSRSEMNVSTLELGDSALYLCASRDRVPTDTQYFGPGTRLTVL.

This chain connects TRBV19 to TRBJ1-1; D not resolved. V lost 3 bases and J lost 2, with 7 bases in between. There are 13 residues in the CDR3. Per the germline V gene, CDR1 is LNHDA and CDR2 is SQIVND (reference sequence). The CDR3 coding sequence is TGTGCCAGTAGTATGTACTCAAACACTGAAGCTTTCTTT. This gives the protein CASSMYSNTEAFF.

The genes are TRBV7-2 and TRBJ1-6; possibly TRBD1 for D (5 bases). Between the trimmed V and J ends, which lost 1 base and 8 bases, there was a span of 6 bases. The CDR3 runs to 13 residues. Germline V lookup: CDR1 SGHTA, CDR2 FQGNSA. This CDR3 is CASSLETDSPLHF. CDR3 bases: TGTGCCAGCAGCTTAGAGACAGATTCACCCCTCCACTTT. Complete variable domain (other parts from reference TRBV7-2 and TRBJ1-6): GAGVSQSPSNKVTEKGKDVELRCDPISGHTALYWYRQSLGQGLEFLIYFQGNSAPDKSGLPSDRFSAERTGGSVSTLTIQRTQQEDSAVYLCASSLETDSPLHFGNGTRLTVT.

This chain uses TRBV7-8 with TRBJ1-1; no clear D gene. Per germline, CDR1 SGHVS and CDR2 FQNEAQ. V was pared by 0 bases and J by 1 base, with 6 bases between. This CDR3 has 14 amino acids. The CDR3, as DNA: TGTGCCAGCAGCTTAGCGCGAGGGAACACTGAAGCTTTCTTT. Residues: CASSLARGNTEAFF.

The rearrangement uses TRBV19 and TRBJ2-5; 9 bases fit TRBD1. CDR3 size: 14 residues. V shed 5 bases and J 6 bases; nucleotides not matched to a gene: 7. Germline V gene lookup returns CDR1 LNHDA and CDR2 SQIVND (reference sequence). For the CDR3, the DNA is TGTGCCAGTAGTTTTGACAGGGGGATTCAGACCCAGTACTTC. The encoded protein is CASSFDRGIQTQYF.